This TCR beta chain was documented in a study of CD8+ T cells in alopecia areata. Stated treatment: oral pan-JAK inhibitor, 5-10 mg twice daily. Notes on the study in general: Patients shared TCRs less clearly than mice did, possibly for HLA-related reasons.

A note on this clone: Antigen unknown.

cDNA reverse transcribed from extracted RNA served as the sequencing template. This table comes from immunoSEQ multiplex PCR, and its TCRdb copy is limited to in-frame clones, with some not included. The sample includes about 190,000 clones, more than 55% seen only once; the top ten take less than 0.8%. Trimming stripped 1 base from V and 1 base from J, with 11 bases between. The CDR3 contains 14 residues. Germline V gene sequence: CDR1 SQVTM, CDR2 ANQGSEA. The sequence was obtained from a human donor with alopecia areata. Sample: CD4+ T cells sorted from blood, taken at week 4, from a patient treated with tofacitinib. The V gene is TRBV29-1, the J gene TRBJ2-7, with D maybe TRBD1 (5 bases). CDR3 region: CSVEGGDSSYEQYF. Written as DNA, the CDR3 is TGCAGCGTTGAAGGGGGCGACAGTTCCTACGAGCAGTACTTC.